This TCR beta chain was sequenced during a study of cytomegalovirus exposure and HLA in healthy donors. The PCR was carried out with 60 Vbeta primers and 13 Jbeta primers. Clones were read by immunoSEQ multiplex PCR, and TCRdb kept only the in-frame ones, dropping some. The repertoire includes roughly 140,000 clones, about three quarters of them detected once, and roughly 0.68% sits in the top ten. Findings and caveats of the study: A later analysis reportedly found fewer N-insertions in an Asian-associated ancestry cluster than the roughly 670-donor mean. Researchers reported in a later analysis that a missense DCLRE1C variant was tied to TCR beta V- and J-gene trimming.

Remarks on this clone: What it binds is not known. At one end the junction does not follow the germline gene, possibly because of a read error.

Unrecorded immune exposures were likely, despite nominal health at sampling. This CDR3 is built from 14 residues. Germline V gene data show CDR1 as GTSNPN and CDR2 as SVGIG (reference sequence). The TCR comes from a male donor in good health and CMV-seronegative. The chain joins TRBV30 to TRBJ2-1; 15 bases line up with TRBD2. Sequencing was carried out using PBMCs. The CDR3 region is CAWTSGRAPWEQFF. For the CDR3, the DNA is TGTGCTTGGACTAGCGGGAGGGCCCCATGGGAGCAGTTCTTC.